Reported below is one TCR beta chain. Its cognate antigen is unknown. The CDR3 sequence is 15 residues long. The germline V and J ends were trimmed by 7 bases and 5 bases, with 20 bases remaining between them. Germline lookup yields CDR1 SNHLY and CDR2 FYNNEI. This sample is drawn from a study of T cells in localized non-small cell lung cancer. The repertoire was sequenced with immunoSEQ multiplex PCR; TCRdb's copy has only in-frame clones and lacks some. The data show 65,000 to 80,000 clones, around 85% seen once. General study points: Out of the top 100 tumor clones, a median roughly 50 were seen in adjacent lung. Uninvolved neighboring lung showed the greatest T cell clonality, exceeding tumor. Sequencing covered just one tumor region, so heterogeneity cannot be ruled out. Prolonged overall survival went with higher T cell density in the blood.

The TCR comes from a female donor over 55 with stage I lung adenocarcinoma. V is TRBV2 and J is TRBJ2-5; TRBD1 or TRBD2 may be the D gene (5 bases each). This specimen was peripheral blood, taken before any cancer treatment. CDR3 in amino acids: CASTATWDRSETQYF. Written as DNA, the CDR3 is TGTGCCAGCACCGCCACTTGGGACCGTTCGGAGACCCAGTACTTC. The full variable domain, rest sourced from reference TRBV2 and TRBJ2-5, is EPEVTQTPSHQVTQMGQEVILRCVPISNHLYFYWYRQILGQKVEFLVSFYNNEISEKSEIFDDQFSVERPDGSNFTLKIRSTKLEDSAMYFCASTATWDRSETQYFGPGTRLLVL.